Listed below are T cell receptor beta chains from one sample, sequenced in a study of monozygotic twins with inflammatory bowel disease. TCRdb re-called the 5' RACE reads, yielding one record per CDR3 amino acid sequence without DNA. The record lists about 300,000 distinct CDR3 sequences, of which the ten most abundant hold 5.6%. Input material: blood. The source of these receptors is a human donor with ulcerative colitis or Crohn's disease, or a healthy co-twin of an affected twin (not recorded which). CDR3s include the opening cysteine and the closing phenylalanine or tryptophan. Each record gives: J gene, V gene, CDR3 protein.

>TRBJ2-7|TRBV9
CASSVDGETPPYF
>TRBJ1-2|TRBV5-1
CASSLGTPNYGYTF
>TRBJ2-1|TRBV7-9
CASSLVGRLADEQFF
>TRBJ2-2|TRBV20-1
CSARDGRNTGELFF
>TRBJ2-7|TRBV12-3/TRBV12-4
CASRPRQGPHEQYF
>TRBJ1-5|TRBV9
CASSVEGGKNQPQHF
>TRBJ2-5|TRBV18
CASSEQYQETQYF
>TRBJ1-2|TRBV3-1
CASSQDVENYGYTF
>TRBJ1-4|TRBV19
CASRHTGTGYEKLFF
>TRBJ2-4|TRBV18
CASSPGKNIQYF
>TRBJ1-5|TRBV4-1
CASSHQTYSNQPQHF
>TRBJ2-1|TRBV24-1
CATSDRTSGSYNEQFF
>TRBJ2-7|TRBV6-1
CASKVLQGISYEQYF
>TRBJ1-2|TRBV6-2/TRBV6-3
CASSYSIGWMAGYTF
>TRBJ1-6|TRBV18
CASSPELAANSPLHF
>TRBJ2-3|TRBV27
CASSLLGRGTDTQYF
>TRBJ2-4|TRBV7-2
CASSLGGRNIQYF
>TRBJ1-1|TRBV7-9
CASAKGGESEAFF
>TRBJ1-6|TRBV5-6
CASTAGYSPLHF
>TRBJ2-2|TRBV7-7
CASSLMMVAGELFF
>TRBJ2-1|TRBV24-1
CATSAVAGALGNEQFF
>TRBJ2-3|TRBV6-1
CASSEPAGNTQYF
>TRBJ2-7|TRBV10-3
CAISEGYEQYF
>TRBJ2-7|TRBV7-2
CASTTTKTGSYEQYF
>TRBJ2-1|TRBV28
CASSTSSASRNNEQFF
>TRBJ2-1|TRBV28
CASSFGGAAYNEQFF
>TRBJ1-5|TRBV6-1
CASSERLRQPQHF
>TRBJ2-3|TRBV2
CASISRTSTDTQYF
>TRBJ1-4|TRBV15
CATSRSRDRGNIGEKLFF
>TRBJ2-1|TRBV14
CASSTDIRVPNEQFF
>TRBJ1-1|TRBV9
CASSVEQGNTEAFF
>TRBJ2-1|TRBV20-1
CSLAALSNEQFF
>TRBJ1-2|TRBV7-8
CASSLGILTGENYGYTF
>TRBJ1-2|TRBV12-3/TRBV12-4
CASSSSIGNYGYTF
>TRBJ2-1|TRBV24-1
CATSDFAAGNNEQFF
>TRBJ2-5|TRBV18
CASSPRQVETQYF
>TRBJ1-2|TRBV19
CASSMSGGPGYTF
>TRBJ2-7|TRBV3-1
CASSQRERQGSSGQYF
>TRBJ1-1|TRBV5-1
CASSLAGQKNTEAFF
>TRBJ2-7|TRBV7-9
CASSLDAGIRDRQQYF
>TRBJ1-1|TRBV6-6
CASSPKAATEAFF
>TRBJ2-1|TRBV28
CASSLPSGIGEQFF
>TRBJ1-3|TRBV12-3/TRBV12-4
CASSRDGTRNTIYF
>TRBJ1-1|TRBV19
CASRWTGGNTEAFF
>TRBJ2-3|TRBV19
CASSAGGGTGGDTQYF
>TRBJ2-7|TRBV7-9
CASSPGSPEQYF
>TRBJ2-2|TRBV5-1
CASSLLRGNTGELFF
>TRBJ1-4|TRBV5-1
CASSWGVGQSNEKLFF
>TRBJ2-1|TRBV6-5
CASTKGGSEFF
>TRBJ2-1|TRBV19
CASSSGLAGVEQFF
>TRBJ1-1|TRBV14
CASSQVSRAMTEAFF
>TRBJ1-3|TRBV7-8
CASMRGTTGNTIYF
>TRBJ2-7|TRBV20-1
CSAPRGTSGVYEQYF
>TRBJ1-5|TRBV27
CASSLRVPQGSNQPQHF
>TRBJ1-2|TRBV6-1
CASSEDVQGTQDYGYTF
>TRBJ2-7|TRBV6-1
CASTRLAEFYEQYF
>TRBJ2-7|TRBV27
CASSLSRQAFYEQYF